This T cell receptor (beta chain) was identified during a study of blood T cell repertoires in COVID-19. Study as a whole: Acute and convalescent COVID-19 specimens originated in the United States, Italy and Spain.

Followed longitudinally, the Seattle patients had been enrolled during active infection. Sequencing was performed with immunoSEQ multiplex PCR; in TCRdb, only in-frame clones are kept and a portion is missing. The data hold just over 150,000 clones, with 82% observed a single time. The V gene end was trimmed by 5 bases and the J gene end by 3 bases; junction bases not matched to a gene: 9. Germline assignment: CDR1 SGHAT and CDR2 FQNNGV. The CDR3 spans 15 residues. The source is a woman in her 40s with COVID-19, enrolled during active disease. The rearrangement joins TRBV11-2 to TRBJ2-7, with TRBD1 identical over 8 bases. Sequences were obtained from peripheral blood. The chain's CDR3 is CASSPDRVRDYEQYF. DNA for the CDR3: TGTGCCAGCAGCCCGGACAGGGTACGGGACTACGAGCAGTACTTC.